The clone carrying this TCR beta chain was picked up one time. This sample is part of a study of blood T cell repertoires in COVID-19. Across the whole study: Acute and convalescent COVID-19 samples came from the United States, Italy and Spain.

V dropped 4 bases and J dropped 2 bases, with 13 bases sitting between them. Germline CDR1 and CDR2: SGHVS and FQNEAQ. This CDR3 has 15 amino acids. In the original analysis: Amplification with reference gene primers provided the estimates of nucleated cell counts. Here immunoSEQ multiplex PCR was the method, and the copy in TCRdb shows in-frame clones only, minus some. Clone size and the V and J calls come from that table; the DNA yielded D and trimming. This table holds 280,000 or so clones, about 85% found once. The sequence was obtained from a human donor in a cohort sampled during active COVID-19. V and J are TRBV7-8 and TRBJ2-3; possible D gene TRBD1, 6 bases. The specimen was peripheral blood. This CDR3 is CASSSPRGLTDTQYF. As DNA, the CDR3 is TGTGCCAGCAGCTCTCCCAGGGGCCTCACAGATACGCAGTATTTT.